The 13 T cell receptor beta chains below all came from one sample that was sequenced in a study of OX40 agonist ivuxolimab in advanced cancers. Clones were read by immunoSEQ multiplex PCR, and TCRdb kept only the in-frame ones, dropping some. The data hold more than 45,000 clones, with 84% observed a single time. Here the sequenced sample was CD4+ or CD8+ T cells sorted from blood, taken in a trial of the OX40 agonist ivuxolimab. All receptors derive from an adult with an advanced solid tumor such as melanoma, head and neck, liver or kidney cancer.

This rearrangement joins TRBV5-1 to TRBJ2-1, with 10 bases lining up with TRBD2. V was clipped by 2 bases and J by 7 bases; unmatched bases: 15. The CDR3 consists of 18 residues. Germline loops: CDR1 SGHRS, CDR2 YFSETQ. CDR3 region: CASSLRPGLSLAGNEQFF. Written as DNA, the CDR3 is TGCGCCAGCAGCTTAAGACCCGGTCTGTCACTAGCGGGGAATGAGCAGTTCTTC.

The chain has TRBV29-1 and TRBJ2-1, with D perhaps matching TRBD2 (5 bases). V was cut by 6 bases and J by 7 bases, with 19 bases left in between. CDR3 length equals 14 residues. In germline, CDR1 is SQVTM, CDR2 ANQGSEA. This CDR3 is CSVRREFGINEQFF. CDR3 coding DNA: TGCAGCGTCAGAAGGGAATTCGGGATTAATGAGCAGTTCTTC.

J is TRBJ1-2 and V is TRBV5-4; 10 positions agree with TRBD1. The length of the CDR3 is 16 residues. Germline V gene sequence: CDR1 SGHNT, CDR2 YYREEE (reference sequence). After removal of 5 bases from V and 8 bases from J, the junction contained 15 bases not matched to a gene. CDR3 nucleotide sequence: TGTGCCAGCAGAAGGGCTGGGACAGGGGATTGGGGAGGCTACACCTTC. It codes for CASRRAGTGDWGGYTF. Full variable domain (remainder filled in from reference TRBV5-4 and TRBJ1-2): ETGVTQSPTHLIKTRGQQVTLRCSSQSGHNTVSWYQQALGQGPQFIFQYYREEENGRGNFPPRFSGLQFPNYSSELNVNALELDDSALYLCASRRAGTGDWGGYTFGSGTRLTVV.

The J gene is TRBJ1-5, the V gene TRBV11-2; D not resolved. The CDR3 consists of 13 residues. V was clipped by 4 bases and J by 5 bases, with 9 bases between them. Germline V gene data show CDR1 as SGHAT and CDR2 as FQNNGV. CDR3 sequence reads: CASSSNIDQPQHF. CDR3 nucleotides: TGTGCCAGCAGCTCAAATATCGATCAGCCCCAGCATTTT. Based on the CDR3 plus reference TRBV11-2 and TRBJ1-5, the full variable domain is EAGVAQSPRYKIIEKRQSVAFWCNPISGHATLYWYQQILGQGPKLLIQFQNNGVVDDSQLPKDRFSAERLKGVDSTLKIQPAKLEDSAVYLCASSSNIDQPQHFGDGTRLSIL.

This clone has just one count. The genes are TRBV9 and TRBJ2-2; weak D call: TRBD2 (5 bases). Germline V gene sequence: CDR1 SGDLS, CDR2 YYNGEE. The CDR3 contains 14 residues. Trimming stripped 0 bases from V and 6 bases from J, with 9 bases between. In DNA form, the CDR3 reads TGTGCCAGCAGCGTAGTAGGAGGCTCCGGGGAGCTGTTTTTT. This gives the protein CASSVVGGSGELFF.

This clone was recorded once. The chain links TRBV2 to TRBJ2-1; 12 bases match TRBD2. Trimming took 5 bases from V and 6 from J; bases not matched to a gene: 5. The CDR3 contains 15 residues. Per germline, CDR1 SNHLY and CDR2 FYNNEI. Written as DNA, the CDR3 is TGTGCCAGCAGTCGACTAGCGGGAGCGGGCAATGAGCAGTTCTTC. Translating it yields CASSRLAGAGNEQFF.

The chain has TRBV6-6 and TRBJ2-3; D gene unclear. The CDR3 runs 12 residues. From germline, CDR1 is MNHNY and CDR2 SVGAGI (reference sequence). Trimming removed 5 bases at V and 1 base at J, with 4 bases between. The CDR3 DNA reads TGTGCCAGCAGTGATGGCACAGATACGCAGTATTTT. It is translated as CASSDGTDTQYF.

The V and J genes are TRBV9 and TRBJ2-7; 8 bases match TRBD1. V lost 3 bases, J lost 2 bases, and 10 bases stayed unmatched. This CDR3 region has 16 residues. The germline CDR1 and CDR2 sequences are SGDLS and YYNGEE. The CDR3 nucleotides are TGTGCCAGCAGCGCGGGCCGCGGGACAGGAACCTACGAGCAGTACTTC. This translates into CASSAGRGTGTYEQYF. Full variable domain (missing parts from reference TRBV9 and TRBJ2-7): DSGVTQTPKHLITATGQRVTLRCSPRSGDLSVYWYQQSLDQGLQFLIQYYNGEERAKGNILERFSAQQFPDLHSELNLSSLELGDSALYFCASSAGRGTGTYEQYFGPGTRLTVT.

The chain is built from TRBV19 and TRBJ2-7; possibly TRBD2 for D (5 bases). This CDR3 has 14 amino acids. V was trimmed by 1 base and J by 7 bases, leaving 14 bases between them. Germline V gene data show CDR1 as LNHDA and CDR2 as SQIVND (reference sequence). The CDR3 here is CASSIASFTGEQYF. The CDR3 DNA follows: TGTGCCAGTAGTATAGCTAGTTTCACGGGGGAGCAGTACTTC.

The chain recombines TRBV5-1 with TRBJ2-3, with D possibly matching TRBD1 (5 bases). The CDR3 is 15 residues long. Per germline, CDR1 SGHRS and CDR2 YFSETQ. Trimming cost V 0 bases and J 0 bases, with 8 bases left between them. The CDR3 sequence is CASSLVTASTDTQYF. The CDR3 DNA reads as TGCGCCAGCAGCTTGGTGACAGCGAGCACAGATACGCAGTATTTT. Together with reference TRBV5-1 and TRBJ2-3, the CDR3 gives the full variable domain: KAGVTQTPRYLIKTRGQQVTLSCSPISGHRSVSWYQQTPGQGLQFLFEYFSETQRNKGNFPGRFSGRQFSNSRSEMNVSTLELGDSALYLCASSLVTASTDTQYFGPGTRLTVL.

The chain employs TRBV5-8 and TRBJ2-7; D possibly matches TRBD1 or TRBD2 (6 bases each). Germline CDR1 and CDR2: SGHTS and YDEGEE. The CDR3 consists of 14 residues. Deletions cut 6 bases from V and 3 bases from J, with 16 bases between. CDR3 sequence reads: CASNSAGQGYEQYF. The CDR3 bases are TGTGCCAGCAACTCCGCGGGACAAGGCTACGAGCAGTACTTC.

The chain joins TRBV2 to TRBJ1-3; no reliable D call. With 3 bases removed from V and 0 bases from J, the gap between germline ends came to 6 bases. The CDR3 covers 14 residues. Looked up from germline, CDR1 is SNHLY and CDR2 is FYNNEI. CDR3 sequence: CASSDGNSGNTIYF. The CDR3 DNA is TGTGCCAGCAGTGACGGGAACTCTGGAAACACCATATATTTT. The variable domain in full, completed from reference TRBV2 and TRBJ1-3, reads EPEVTQTPSHQVTQMGQEVILRCVPISNHLYFYWYRQILGQKVEFLVSFYNNEISEKSEIFDDQFSVERPDGSNFTLKIRSTKLEDSAMYFCASSDGNSGNTIYFGEGSWLTVV.

The chain combines TRBV9 with TRBJ2-1; D unresolved. V was clipped by 4 bases and J by 0 bases, with 11 bases between them. The CDR3 extends over 15 amino acids. In germline, CDR1 is SGDLS, CDR2 YYNGEE. The CDR3 sequence is CASSPRVDSYNEQFF. The CDR3 DNA sequence: TGTGCCAGCAGCCCCCGCGTGGACTCCTACAATGAGCAGTTCTTC.